This T cell receptor beta chain was retrieved from a study of monozygotic twins with inflammatory bowel disease. TCRdb reanalyzed the 5' RACE reads, giving one entry per CDR3 protein sequence and no DNA. The listing contains around 380,000 distinct CDR3 sequences. The CDR3 length is 13 residues. Per germline, CDR1 SQVTM and CDR2 ANQGSEA. This rearrangement joins TRBV29-1 to TRBJ1-2; TCRdb's assignment of TRBD1 cannot be checked, as there is no DNA. Material for sequencing was blood. The clonotype was recovered from a human donor with ulcerative colitis or Crohn's disease, or a healthy co-twin of an affected twin (not recorded which). CDR3 amino acids: CSVTGTANYGYTF. The full variable domain, its missing parts supplied by reference TRBV29-1 and TRBJ1-2, is SAVISQKPSRDICQRGTSLTIQCQVDSQVTMMFWYRQQPGQSLTLIATANQGSEATYESGFVIDKFPISRPNLTFSTLTVSNMSPEDSSIYLCSVTGTANYGYTFGSGTRLTVV.